Detailed here is one TCR beta chain. The CDR3 runs 16 residues. Germline CDR1 reads LGHNA; CDR2 reads YSLEER. V dropped 0 bases and J dropped 4 bases, with 15 bases sitting between them. The sample comes from a study of PD-1 blockade in mismatch repair-deficient tumors. Overall study: All were previously treated, progressing patients with over 9 mismatch repair-deficient cancer types.

The protocol was immunoSEQ multiplex PCR, while the TCRdb copy is restricted to in-frame clones and leaves out a portion. The sample carries around 49,000 clones, 77% recorded once. Specimen: PBMCs, collected before pembrolizumab treatment. This TCR was sampled from an adult with mismatch repair-deficient cancer. J is TRBJ1-2 and V is TRBV4-3; TRBD1 is a possible D gene (6 bases). In DNA, the CDR3 is TGCGCCAGCAGCCAAGATCCCCGGGGGCTCATCTATGGCTACACCTTC. Translation gives CASSQDPRGLIYGYTF.